The clone carrying this T cell receptor (beta chain) came up many times. Its target is unknown. This sample is drawn from a study of T cell repertoires in cytomegalovirus infection. Whole-study context: Indicated by public TCR beta signatures were CMV infection and matching HLA type.

MiXCR, applied by TCRdb to the reads, yields one record per CDR3 protein. Of about 900,000 distinct CDR3 sequences listed, more than 25% are singletons. Germline V gene data show CDR1 as LGHNT and CDR2 as FRNRAP. The CDR3 is 15 residues long. Trimming removed 5 bases from V and 0 bases from J, with 14 bases in between. Study results and caveats: Across the ex vivo response, the dominant clonotypes were HLA-C-restricted CMV-specific TCR beta clonotypes. CMV carriers with the relevant HLA were identified by cumulative public TCR beta family frequency.

The receptor comes from a human donor in good health (CMV status not recorded). Some clones in this sample may be carry-over from other donors' samples. Sequenced here: cultured CD8+ T cells from PBMCs, sampled from culture after CMV antigen stimulation. The chain carries TRBV12-5 and TRBJ2-7; D uncertain. CDR3 sequence reads: CASGGGRLSSYEQYF. In DNA form, the CDR3 reads TGTGCTAGTGGTGGCGGACGGTTGAGCTCCTACGAGCAGTACTTC. The full variable domain, completed using reference TRBV12-5 and TRBJ2-7, is DARVTQTPRHKVTEMGQEVTMRCQPILGHNTVFWYRQTMMQGLELLAYFRNRAPLDDSGMPKDRFSAEMPDATLATLKIQPSEPRDSAVYFCASGGGRLSSYEQYFGPGTRLTVT.